A selection of T cell receptor beta chains follows, all from one sample in a study of T cell repertoires in cytomegalovirus infection. Each CDR3 protein gets one entry after TCRdb re-called the reads with MiXCR. Found here are 290,000 or so distinct CDR3 sequences, roughly 24% of them singletons; the top ten hold approximately 14%. Input material: PBMCs. The source is a human donor in good health (CMV status not recorded). Some clones in this sample may be carry-over from other donors' samples. CDR3s include the opening cysteine and the closing phenylalanine or tryptophan. D genes are given only for firm matches. Clone size appears in some rows only: once, few, many, or a class for an expanded clone.

size: NA
D: TRBD2
V: TRBV5-1
J: TRBJ2-6
DNA: TGCGCCAGCAGCTTCCCTAGCGGGGGCGGTCCGGTAGGGGCCAACGTCCTGACTTTC
CDR3: CASSFPSGGGPVGANVLTF

size: many
D: NA
V: TRBV7-6
J: TRBJ1-1
DNA: TGTGCCAGCAGCCCCTTGGAGGGGGGTGAAGCTTTCTTT
CDR3: CASSPLEGGEAFF

size: few
D: TRBD1
V: TRBV10-3
J: TRBJ2-7
DNA: TGTGCCATCAGTGAGCCACAGGGGGGAACCTACGAGCAGTACTTC
CDR3: CAISEPQGGTYEQYF

size: many
D: TRBD2
V: TRBV6-5
J: TRBJ2-7
DNA: TGTGCCAGCAGTTACTCGGGCGGGAGCAGAGGCGAGCAGTACTTC
CDR3: CASSYSGGSRGEQYF

size: many
D: NA
V: TRBV28
J: TRBJ1-5
DNA: TGTGCCAGCAGTGAGGGTTCAGGGACTAATCAGCCCCAGCATTTT
CDR3: CASSEGSGTNQPQHF

size: NA
D: NA
V: TRBV20-1
J: TRBJ2-2
DNA: TGCAGTGCTAGGAGGGGAACCGATAACACCGGGGAGCTGTTTTTT
CDR3: CSARRGTDNTGELFF

size: few
D: TRBD1
V: TRBV20-1
J: TRBJ2-5
DNA: TGCAGTGCTAGGCGGACAGGGTACCAAGAGACCCAGTACTTC
CDR3: CSARRTGYQETQYF

size: NA
D: NA
V: TRBV12-3/TRBV12-4
J: TRBJ2-2
DNA: TGTGCCAGCAGTTTGTTCACGAACACCGGGGAGCTGTTTTTT
CDR3: CASSLFTNTGELFF

size: NA
D: NA
V: TRBV2
J: TRBJ1-5
DNA: TGTGCCAGCAGTGGACCCCTTGGGAATCAGCCCCAGCATTTT
CDR3: CASSGPLGNQPQHF

size: NA
D: NA
V: TRBV11-2
J: TRBJ2-7
DNA: TGTGCCAGCAGCCGTACAAAGCAGTACTTC
CDR3: CASSRTKQYF

size: NA
D: TRBD2
V: TRBV19
J: TRBJ2-1
DNA: TGTGCCACCGGAGGACTAGCGGGAGCTGGGGGCAATGAGCAGTTCTTC
CDR3: CATGGLAGAGGNEQFF

size: NA
D: NA
V: TRBV12-3/TRBV12-4
J: TRBJ1-1
DNA: TGTGCCAGCAGCTCCCAAAGGCGGATTGGCGACACTGAAGCTTTCTTT
CDR3: CASSSQRRIGDTEAFF

size: few
D: NA
V: TRBV15
J: TRBJ2-2
DNA: TGTGCCACCCGCTGGGGCCGGAACACCGGGGAGCTGTTTTTT
CDR3: CATRWGRNTGELFF

size: many
D: NA
V: TRBV7-2
J: TRBJ2-1
DNA: TGTGCCAGCAGCTTAGAGTCCGGTAGGTCTGAGCAGTTCTTC
CDR3: CASSLESGRSEQFF

size: few
D: NA
V: TRBV11-2
J: TRBJ2-1
DNA: TGTGCCAGCAGCCCCGGTCTCTGGGGGGTCAACAATGAGCAGTTCTTC
CDR3: CASSPGLWGVNNEQFF

size: few
D: NA
V: TRBV7-2
J: TRBJ1-1
DNA: TGTGCCAGCAGCTTTGCAAGCGTGGGAAACACTGAAGCTTTCTTT
CDR3: CASSFASVGNTEAFF

size: NA
D: NA
V: TRBV2
J: TRBJ2-7
DNA: TGTGCCACGGGGGACTACGAGCAGTACTTC
CDR3: CATGDYEQYF

size: few
D: NA
V: TRBV12-3/TRBV12-4
J: TRBJ2-7
DNA: TGTGCCAGCGGGACCGGCGGGGGCATCTTCTACGAGCAGTACTTC
CDR3: CASGTGGGIFYEQYF

size: NA
D: TRBD1
V: TRBV29-1
J: TRBJ1-2
DNA: TGCAGCGTTGATGACAGGGGGGACTATGGCTACACCTTC
CDR3: CSVDDRGDYGYTF

size: once
D: TRBD2
V: TRBV20-1
J: TRBJ2-5
DNA: TGCAGTGCTATCGACCGACTAGCCAGTTTACAAGAGACCCAGTACTTC
CDR3: CSAIDRLASLQETQYF

size: NA
D: NA
V: TRBV7-2
J: TRBJ2-3
DNA: TGTGCCGGCAGAAGGACAGTAGATACGCAGTATTTT
CDR3: CAGRRTVDTQYF

size: few
D: NA
V: TRBV28
J: TRBJ2-7
DNA: TGTGCCAGCAGGCGCCGGGACGATGTTTACGAGCAGTACTTC
CDR3: CASRRRDDVYEQYF

size: NA
D: NA
V: TRBV5-1
J: TRBJ2-6
DNA: TGCGCCAGCACAGGGGGAGGCCCGGTCTCTGGGGCCAACGTCCTGACTTTC
CDR3: CASTGGGPVSGANVLTF

size: NA
D: TRBD1
V: TRBV20-1
J: TRBJ2-3
DNA: TGCAGTGCTAGTAGGGGGCCTAGCACAGATACGCAGTATTTT
CDR3: CSASRGPSTDTQYF

size: NA
D: NA
V: TRBV7-6
J: TRBJ2-7
DNA: TGTGCCAGCAGCCCAAGTTTTAGCTCCTACGAGCAGTACTTC
CDR3: CASSPSFSSYEQYF

size: few
D: TRBD2
V: TRBV5-1
J: TRBJ2-3
DNA: TGCGCCAGCAGGAAACTAGCGGGAGTCACAGATACGCAGTATTTT
CDR3: CASRKLAGVTDTQYF

size: few
D: NA
V: TRBV11-2
J: TRBJ2-7
DNA: TGTGCCAGCAGCACCCGGACTGATAAGCAGTACTTC
CDR3: CASSTRTDKQYF